Each of the 16 T cell receptor beta chains below was sequenced from the same sample in a study of blood T cell repertoires in COVID-19. Profiling relied on immunoSEQ multiplex PCR, and the TCRdb table lists in-frame clones only, not all of them. The repertoire holds more than 300,000 clones, with over 85% as singletons. What was sequenced was peripheral blood. The source is a woman in her 30s with COVID-19, enrolled during active disease.

The chain recombines TRBV15 with TRBJ1-4, with 11 nucleotides matching TRBD1. CDR1 and CDR2 (germline): LNHNV, YYDKDF (reference sequence). V shed 1 base, J shed 5 bases, and the junction held 3 bases outside the gene matches. The CDR3 length is 16 residues. The CDR3 bases are TGTGCCACCAGCAGAGGGGGACAGGGGGGAAATGAAAAACTGTTTTTT. As protein: CATSRGGQGGNEKLFF.

The chain links TRBV27 to TRBJ1-5, with a possible D match to TRBD1 (6 bases). Germline CDR1 and CDR2: MNHEY and SMNVEV (reference sequence). The CDR3 consists of 19 residues. Trimming pared 3 bases from V and 4 bases from J, leaving 25 bases between. CDR3 coding DNA: TGTGCCAGCAGTTTGCTAACTACCGGGACACCGGAAAGAAATCAGCCCCAGCATTTT. Its protein product is CASSLLTTGTPERNQPQHF.

The gene calls are TRBV7-2 and TRBJ1-2, with no clear D. Looked up from germline, CDR1 is SGHTA and CDR2 is FQGNSA. Trimming cost V 5 bases and J 4 bases, with 11 bases left between them. CDR3 size: 13 residues. The CDR3 loop reads CASSIGRVYGYTF. In DNA, the CDR3 is TGTGCCAGCAGCATAGGCCGAGTCTATGGCTACACCTTC.

The chain has TRBV5-1 and TRBJ1-5; 9 bases are shared with TRBD1. Germline loops: CDR1 SGHRS, CDR2 YFSETQ. Germline trimming cut 6 bases from V and 1 base from J; bases unmatched to any gene: 5. The CDR3 sequence is 15 residues long. CDR3 region: CASTPTGGSNQPQHF. DNA for the CDR3: TGCGCCAGCACCCCGACAGGGGGGAGCAATCAGCCCCAGCATTTT. The full variable domain, rest sourced from reference TRBV5-1 and TRBJ1-5, is KAGVTQTPRYLIKTRGQQVTLSCSPISGHRSVSWYQQTPGQGLQFLFEYFSETQRNKGNFPGRFSGRQFSNSRSEMNVSTLELGDSALYLCASTPTGGSNQPQHFGDGTRLSIL.

The chain employs TRBV29-1 and TRBJ1-1; no definite D call. The CDR3 length is 14 residues. V lost 6 bases and J lost 1, with 15 bases in between. The germline CDR1 and CDR2 sequences are SQVTM and ANQGSEA. For the CDR3, the DNA is TGCAGCGTGACCCTCTACAGCACGAACACTGAAGCTTTCTTT. Translated, it gives CSVTLYSTNTEAFF.

The J gene is TRBJ1-5, the V gene TRBV18, with TRBD1 matching 10 bases. V gave up 3 bases and J gave up 4 bases; unmatched junction bases: 3. The CDR3 extends over 15 amino acids. Germline V gene lookup returns CDR1 KGHSH and CDR2 LQKENI. CDR3 amino acids: CASSPGTGVNQPQHF. DNA for the CDR3: TGTGCCAGCTCACCCGGGACAGGGGTGAATCAGCCCCAGCATTTT.

The CDR3 here is CASSPGVYEQYF. The CDR3 DNA is TGTGCCAGCAGCCCAGGGGTATACGAGCAGTACTTC. The chain is built from TRBV11-3 and TRBJ2-7, with a possible D match to TRBD1 (6 bases). The CDR3 has 12 amino acids. The germline V and J ends were trimmed by 5 bases and 4 bases, with 9 bases remaining between them. Germline V CDR1 and CDR2: SGHNT, YENEEA.

This rearrangement joins TRBV7-8 to TRBJ1-1; D unclear. Deletions cut 5 bases from V and 8 bases from J, with 9 bases between. Germline loops: CDR1 SGHVS, CDR2 FQNEAQ. The CDR3 is 11 residues long. CDR3 sequence (DNA): TGTGCCAGCAGCGAGGGAACCGAAGCTTTCTTT. It specifies CASSEGTEAFF. The entire variable domain, with the rest obtained from reference TRBV7-8 and TRBJ1-1, is as follows: GAGVSQSPRYKVAKRGQDVALRCDPISGHVSLFWYQQALGQGPEFLTYFQNEAQLDKSGLPSDRFFAERPEGSVSTLKIQRTQQEDSAVYLCASSEGTEAFFGQGTRLTVV.

For the CDR3, the DNA is TGTGCCAGCACCCCAATCCCCGGGCTGGACAGGTCCAATCAGCCCCAGCATTTT. Its protein is CASTPIPGLDRSNQPQHF. This chain connects TRBV28 to TRBJ1-5, with TRBD1 identical over 7 bases. V lost 7 bases, J lost 3 bases, and 18 bases stayed unmatched. CDR3 size: 18 residues. Germline CDR1 reads MDHEN; CDR2 reads SYDVKM. The variable domain in full, completed from reference TRBV28 and TRBJ1-5, reads DVKVTQSSRYLVKRTGEKVFLECVQDMDHENMFWYRQDPGLGLRLIYFSYDVKMKEKGDIPEGYSVSREKKERFSLILESASTNQTSMYLCASTPIPGLDRSNQPQHFGDGTRLSIL.

This chain joins TRBV2 and TRBJ2-5; 9 bases map to TRBD2. The trim removed 8 bases at V and 5 bases at J, leaving 12 bases unmatched. This CDR3 is 15 amino acids long. Germline V gene lookup returns CDR1 SNHLY and CDR2 FYNNEI. CDR3 nucleotide sequence: TGTGCCAGCGCCTCAACGCGGGGGGGAGATGAGACCCAGTACTTC. As protein: CASASTRGGDETQYF. The variable domain in full, completed from reference TRBV2 and TRBJ2-5, reads EPEVTQTPSHQVTQMGQEVILRCVPISNHLYFYWYRQILGQKVEFLVSFYNNEISEKSEIFDDQFSVERPDGSNFTLKIRSTKLEDSAMYFCASASTRGGDETQYFGPGTRLLVL.

The V and J genes are TRBV27 and TRBJ2-6; 7 bases fit TRBD1. The germline V gene encodes CDR1 MNHEY and CDR2 SMNVEV (reference sequence). The CDR3 sequence is 16 residues long. The V gene end was trimmed by 3 bases and the J gene end by 4 bases; junction bases not matched to a gene: 6. CDR3: CASSFLTGTGANVLTF. CDR3 bases: TGTGCCAGCAGTTTTTTGACAGGGACCGGGGCCAACGTCCTGACTTTC.

The rearrangement joins TRBV5-5 to TRBJ1-6; a weak D match, TRBD1 (5 bases). From germline, CDR1 is SGHKS and CDR2 YYEKEE (reference sequence). The CDR3 is 15 residues long. Trimming cost V 6 bases and J 11 bases, with 21 bases left between them. The CDR3 DNA sequence: TGTGCCAGCAACGAACCGGGACTGGCCGATCCACCCCTCCACTTT. This translates into CASNEPGLADPPLHF.

The rearrangement links TRBV5-6 to TRBJ1-4; a possible D gene is TRBD1 (6 bases). The CDR3 extends over 15 amino acids. Germline V CDR1 and CDR2: SGHDT, YYEEEE. Trimming stripped 5 bases from V and 5 bases from J, with 16 bases between. The CDR3 DNA reads TGTGCCAGCAGTAGATCAGGGGCCCCGAATGAAAAACTGTTTTTT. Amino acid sequence: CASSRSGAPNEKLFF.

The chain couples TRBV7-2 to TRBJ1-1; D might be TRBD1 (5 bases). Germline V gene sequence: CDR1 SGHTA, CDR2 FQGNSA. The V gene lost 3 bases and the J gene lost 1 base, with 9 bases spanning the gap. The CDR3 is made up of 14 amino acids. CDR3 DNA sequence: TGTGCCAGCAGCTTGGGGCAGCCGAACACTGAAGCTTTCTTT. Residues: CASSLGQPNTEAFF.

The chain recombines TRBV29-1 with TRBJ2-5; D is undetermined. V gave up 4 bases and J gave up 4 bases, with 4 bases separating them. CDR3 length: 10 residues. CDR1 SQVTM and CDR2 ANQGSEA come from the germline V gene. CDR3: CSVAGETQYF. CDR3 in DNA: TGCAGCGTTGCGGGAGAGACCCAGTACTTC.

V is TRBV4-2 and J is TRBJ1-5; D might be TRBD1 (6 bases). Germline V gene lookup returns CDR1 LGHNA and CDR2 YNFKEQ. The germline V and J ends were trimmed by 4 bases and 4 bases, with 11 bases remaining between them. This CDR3 is built from 14 residues. CDR3 residues: CASSPSRGNQPQHF. In DNA form, the CDR3 reads TGTGCCAGCAGCCCAAGTAGGGGGAATCAGCCCCAGCATTTT.